This T cell receptor beta chain was recorded in a study of blood T cell repertoires in COVID-19. Study overall: T cells, B-cell-depleted T cells, or PBMCs provided the cDNA or gDNA that served as material.

Germline CDR1 and CDR2: SGHRS and YFSETQ. Trimming shortened V by 3 bases and J by 4 bases, and 16 bases separated the two germline ends. The CDR3 contains 15 residues. Original analysis: It was from reference gene primer amplification that nucleated cell counts were estimated. Profiled with immunoSEQ multiplex PCR; TCRdb holds only in-frame clones, not every one. Clone size and the V and J calls come from that table; the DNA yielded D and trimming. The data show roughly 80,000 clones, with roughly 87% seen just once and approximately 12% held by the top ten. This clone was found a few times. The receptor comes from a man older than 75 with acute or convalescent COVID-19. This chain uses TRBV5-1 with TRBJ1-1; D perhaps matches TRBD1 (6 bases). Sequencing used peripheral blood. The CDR3 region has the DNA TGCGCCAGCAGCTCTTCACAGGGAGGGAGCACTGAAGCTTTCTTT. Translation: CASSSSQGGSTEAFF. The variable domain in full, with the rest retrieved from reference TRBV5-1 and TRBJ1-1, is KAGVTQTPRYLIKTRGQQVTLSCSPISGHRSVSWYQQTPGQGLQFLFEYFSETQRNKGNFPGRFSGRQFSNSRSEMNVSTLELGDSALYLCASSSSQGGSTEAFFGQGTRLTVV.